This entry concerns a single TCR beta chain. As originally analysed: Scientists estimated how many nucleated cells there were by amplifying reference gene primers. Assay used: immunoSEQ multiplex PCR; TCRdb lists only in-frame clones, some missing. Clonal size and the V and J genes are those of that table, whereas D and trimming came from the DNA. In the table there are around 43,000 clones, 88% of which are singletons. The sample is drawn from a study of blood T cell repertoires in COVID-19. Study details: The United States, Italy and Spain provided the acute and convalescent COVID-19 samples.

Looked up from germline, CDR1 is LNHDA and CDR2 is SQIVND (reference sequence). This CDR3 is built from 17 residues. Trimming cost V 2 bases and J 5 bases; bases outside gene matches: 12. Sequencing was done on a sample of peripheral blood. This receptor was taken from a woman in her seventies with acute or convalescent COVID-19. The chain recombines TRBV19 with TRBJ2-1; 7 positions agree with TRBD2. The CDR3 bases are TGTGCCAGTAGTATATCGTTAGGCGGGAGTTTCAACAATGAGCAGTTCTTC. Translation: CASSISLGGSFNNEQFF.